What follows describes a single TCR beta chain. Time point defined: sample taken at primary tumor resection. The study sequenced unsorted whole RNA from tumor, nontumor lung or frozen PBMC. The cohort: over 70 early-stage, untreated non-small cell lung cancer patients. These data come from a study of spatial heterogeneity in lung cancer. In the study overall: Detection consistently captured more beta-chain sequences than alpha-chain sequences.

TCR cDNA molecules each had a unique molecular identifier. Via MiXCR, TCRdb re-called the 5' RACE reads, giving one row per CDR3 protein. The table has around 60,000 distinct CDR3 sequences, 8% to 9% seen once. The CDR3 spans 15 residues. Germline trimming cut 5 bases from V and 4 bases from J; bases unmatched to any gene: 7. Per germline, CDR1 SEHNR and CDR2 FQNEAQ (reference sequence). The sample here was PBMCs, taken at surgery. The receptor was isolated from a female donor with early-stage non-small cell lung cancer. The chain is built from TRBV7-9 and TRBJ2-5, with 10 bases aligning to TRBD1. The CDR3: CASSPGQGEGETQYF. The DNA for the CDR3 is TGTGCCAGCAGCCCCGGACAGGGGGAAGGAGAGACCCAGTACTTC.